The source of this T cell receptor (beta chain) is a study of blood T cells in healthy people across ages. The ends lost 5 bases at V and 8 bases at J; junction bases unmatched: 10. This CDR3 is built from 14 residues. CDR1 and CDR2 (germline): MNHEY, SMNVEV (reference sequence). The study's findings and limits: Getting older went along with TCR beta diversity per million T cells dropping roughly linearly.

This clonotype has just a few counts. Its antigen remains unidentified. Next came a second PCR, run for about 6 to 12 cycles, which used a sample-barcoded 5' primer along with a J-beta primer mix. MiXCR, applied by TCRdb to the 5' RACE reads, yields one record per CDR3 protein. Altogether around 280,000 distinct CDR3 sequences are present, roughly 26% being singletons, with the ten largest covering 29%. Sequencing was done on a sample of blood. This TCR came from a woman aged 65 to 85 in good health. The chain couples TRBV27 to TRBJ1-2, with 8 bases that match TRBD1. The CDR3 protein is CASSPSDREHGYTF. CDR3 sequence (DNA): TGTGCCAGCAGTCCGTCGGACAGGGAGCACGGCTACACCTTC.